Each of the 3 T cell receptor beta chains below was sequenced from the same sample in a study of T-cell reconstitution after alpha-beta-depleted transplantation in children. As it was prepared, the TCRbeta library received unique molecular identifiers. TCRdb recomputed calls from the PCR reads with MiXCR, one row per CDR3 protein. The sample lists about 870,000 distinct CDR3 sequences; 15% to 20% were seen once. Sequences were derived from PBMCs, mostly from graft donor cells, sampled 360 days after TCRalphabeta/CD19-depleted stem cell transplant. All receptors derive from a male patient under 18 who had a stem cell transplant for acute lymphoblastic leukemia, so the T cells may come from the graft donor.

The chain uses TRBV2 and TRBJ2-7; TRBD1 might be the D (5 bases). Germline V gives CDR1 SNHLY, CDR2 FYNNEI. This CDR3 spans 13 amino acids. Trimming left V 6 bases short and J 1 base short, with 10 bases between. CDR3 sequence: CASRRTQSYEQYF. The DNA for the CDR3 is TGTGCCAGCAGGAGGACACAGTCCTACGAGCAGTACTTC.

Many counts were recorded for this clonotype. This rearrangement joins TRBV12-3 or TRBV12-4 to TRBJ2-3; the D gene could be TRBD1 or TRBD2 (5 bases each). V lost 2 bases and J lost 2, with 8 bases in between. The CDR3 totals 14 residues. The CDR3 here is CASSLPGLTDTQYF. In DNA form, the CDR3 reads TGTGCCAGCAGTTTACCGGGGCTCACAGATACGCAGTATTTT.

This clonotype was seen only a few times. The CDR3, as DNA: TGCAGCGTTTTCAGCTCTGGGGCCAACGTCCTGACTTTC. Translated: CSVFSSGANVLTF. The chain has TRBV29-1 and TRBJ2-6; D unclear. The CDR3 consists of 13 residues. Per the germline V gene, CDR1 is SQVTM and CDR2 is ANQGSEA. Trimming stripped 5 bases from V and 0 bases from J, with 5 bases between.